This passage covers 25 T cell receptor beta chains from one sample sequenced in a study of molecular identifiers for immune sequencing clone quantification. TCRdb ran MiXCR on the PCR reads and lists one entry per CDR3 protein. Here the sample spans about 100,000 distinct CDR3 sequences, 20% to 25% being singletons. The source material was naive CD8+ T cells from blood, with Jurkat cell RNA spiked in. Sample subset: FACS-sorted CD8+CD4-CCR7+CD45RA+ naive T cells. These receptor sequences come from a human donor in good health. Some libraries in this study had Jurkat cell RNA spiked in.

This clonotype was seen many times. V is TRBV4-1 and J is TRBJ2-3, with D unresolved. With 1 base removed from V and 3 bases from J, the gap between germline ends came to 11 bases. This CDR3 is 15 amino acids long. In germline, CDR1 is MGHRA, CDR2 YSYEKL. In nucleotides, the CDR3 is TGCGCCAGCAGCCAAGTGCCCAGTCTTACAGATACGCAGTATTTT. Translating it yields CASSQVPSLTDTQYF.

V usage is TRBV6-5 and J usage is TRBJ1-2, with 8 bases that match TRBD1. Per the germline V gene, CDR1 is MNHEY and CDR2 is SVGAGI. Trimming at V came to 5 bases and at J to 5 bases, leaving 10 bases not matched to a gene. This CDR3 is 15 amino acids long. CDR3 sequence (DNA): TGTGCCAGCAGTCCCCAAGACGGACAGGGATATGGCTACACCTTC. Translating gives CASSPQDGQGYGYTF.

This clonotype was recorded once. The chain has TRBV9 and TRBJ2-1; no reliable D call. The V gene lost 4 bases and the J gene lost 0 bases, with 11 bases spanning the gap. Germline V lookup: CDR1 SGDLS, CDR2 YYNGEE. This CDR3 has 15 residues. This CDR3 reads CASSPQLSSYNEQFF. The DNA of the CDR3 is TGTGCCAGCAGCCCCCAACTGAGCTCCTACAATGAGCAGTTCTTC.

The chain couples TRBV28 to TRBJ2-7; 7 bases are shared with TRBD1. CDR3 size: 14 residues. Germline V gene data show CDR1 as MDHEN and CDR2 as SYDVKM. The J segment lost 4 bases and the V segment lost 7 bases, leaving 10 bases of the junction unmatched. The CDR3 reads CASIRTGVEYEQYF. In nucleotides, the CDR3 is TGTGCCAGCATTAGGACAGGAGTGGAATACGAGCAGTACTTC.

This clonotype was observed many times. The chain combines TRBV13 with TRBJ1-6, with D possibly matching TRBD1 (5 bases). The V end was cut by 0 bases, the J end by 5 bases, with 11 bases between. The CDR3 contains 16 residues. Germline V gives CDR1 PRHDT, CDR2 FYEKMQ (reference sequence). The CDR3 loop reads CASSLGAGMDNSPLHF. CDR3 in DNA: TGTGCCAGCAGCTTAGGAGCAGGGATGGATAATTCACCCCTCCACTTT.

The J gene is TRBJ2-1, the V gene TRBV30, with a possible D match to TRBD2 (6 bases). The CDR3 is 13 residues long. Germline V lookup: CDR1 GTSNPN, CDR2 SVGIG (reference sequence). V was clipped by 3 bases and J by 5 bases, with 11 bases between them. CDR3 bases: TGTGCCTGGAGGAGGAGGGGACACAATGAGCAGTTCTTC. It yields the protein CAWRRRGHNEQFF.

Concerning this clonotype itself: Compared with germline, one end of the junction differs, possibly owing to a read error. The gene calls are TRBV27 and TRBJ2-3; a possible D gene is TRBD1 (6 bases). The germline gives CDR1 MNHEY, CDR2 SMNVEV (reference sequence). The CDR3 totals 16 residues. CDR3 coding DNA: TGTGCCAGCAGTACTCCGGGACAAAAGATCACAGGTACGCAGTATTTT. Protein: CASSTPGQKITGTQYF.

This clonotype was detected ten times or more. The DNA of the CDR3 is TGTGCCAGCAGCTTAGCGGCCTACGAGCAGTACTTC. Translation: CASSLAAYEQYF. The chain has TRBV7-9 and TRBJ2-7; D unresolved. The germline V and J ends were trimmed by 0 bases and 2 bases, with 2 bases remaining between them. The CDR3 extends over 12 amino acids. The germline CDR1 and CDR2 sequences are SEHNR and FQNEAQ (reference sequence).

This clonotype came up many times. The rearrangement links TRBV29-1 to TRBJ1-1; D possibly corresponds to TRBD1 (5 bases). V was trimmed by 6 bases and J by 5 bases, leaving 19 bases between them. The germline V gene encodes CDR1 SQVTM and CDR2 ANQGSEA. This CDR3 has 14 residues. The CDR3 coding sequence is TGCAGCGTGGAACCAAGAGGGGCGAATACTGAAGCTTTCTTT. Translated: CSVEPRGANTEAFF.

Only a few counts were recorded for this clonotype. This rearrangement joins TRBV19 to TRBJ2-7; tentatively, D is TRBD2 (6 bases). Trimming took 6 bases from V and 6 from J, leaving 18 bases between them. This CDR3 is built from 14 residues. CDR1 and CDR2 from the germline V gene are LNHDA and SQIVND (reference sequence). The CDR3 is CASSPGTPFVEQYF. DNA for the CDR3: TGTGCCAGTAGCCCCGGGACTCCCTTTGTCGAGCAGTACTTC.

As for this clonotype: One end of the junction is discordant with germline, which a read error may explain. V and J are TRBV25-1 and TRBJ1-1; D is uncertain. The V gene's germline CDR1 is MGHDK and CDR2 SYGVNS. The CDR3 sequence is 18 residues long. The CDR3 nucleotides read TGTGCCAGCAGTAAATATATCCCAGACGGGAACCTGAACACTGGAGCTTTCTTT. It is translated as CASSKYIPDGNLNTGAFF.

Only a few counts were recorded for this clonotype. The chain is built from TRBV4-3 and TRBJ2-7; D is undetermined. The CDR3 totals 12 residues. V was pared by 0 bases and J by 7 bases, with 7 bases between. Germline values: CDR1 LGHNA, CDR2 YSLEER. The CDR3 sequence: CASSQDWGEQYF. The CDR3 coding sequence is TGCGCCAGCAGCCAAGATTGGGGAGAGCAGTACTTC.

With regard to this clonotype: One end of the junction is discordant with germline, which a read error may explain. This chain connects TRBV7-2 to TRBJ2-3; no clear D gene. The CDR3 sequence is 14 residues long. Germline CDR1 is SGHTA and CDR2 is FQGNSA. CDR3 sequence reads: CAGSSLGPWDTQYF. DNA for the CDR3: TGTGCCGGCAGCTCACTCGGACCTTGGGATACGCAGTATTTT.

At least ten counts were recorded for this clonotype. The chain is built from TRBV6-5 and TRBJ2-3; TRBD2 agrees at 8 bases. Trimming cost V 4 bases and J 4 bases; bases outside gene matches: 10. Per germline, CDR1 MNHEY and CDR2 SVGAGI. This CDR3 comprises 16 residues. The CDR3 bases are TGTGCCAGCAGTTTACGACCGGGACTAGGATCAGATACGCAGTATTTT. The encoded protein is CASSLRPGLGSDTQYF.

This clonotype has more than one count but fewer than ten. The chain employs TRBV5-4 and TRBJ2-5; no definite D call. The CDR3 has 12 residues. The germline V and J ends were trimmed by 1 base and 2 bases, with 3 bases remaining between them. CDR1 is SGHNT and CDR2 is YYREEE in the germline V gene (reference sequence). The CDR3 DNA follows: TGTGCCAGCAGCTTGAAACAAGAGACCCAGTACTTC. Its translation: CASSLKQETQYF.

Points on this clonotype: A much larger clonotype is one base distant, so this may be a read error. The genes are TRBV20-1 and TRBJ2-7; no definite D call. With 3 bases removed from V and 2 bases from J, the gap between germline ends came to 23 bases. CDR3 length: 17 amino acids. Per germline, CDR1 DFQATT and CDR2 SNEGSKA (reference sequence). The CDR3 is CSASAAEWAADPYEQYF. CDR3 in DNA: TGCAGTGCTAGTGCCGCGGAGTGGGCAGCTGACCCCTACGAGCAGTACTTC.

This clonotype occurred many times. The chain links TRBV6-5 to TRBJ2-7, with D possibly matching TRBD2 (5 bases). The length of the CDR3 is 14 residues. Germline CDR1 MNHEY, CDR2 SVGAGI. The CDR3 here is CANSWGESSYEQYV. The CDR3 DNA reads TGTGCCAACAGTTGGGGAGAGAGCTCCTACGAGCAGTACGTC.

In its sample, this clonotype was seen many times. The chain has TRBV4-3 and TRBJ2-1, with D tentatively TRBD1 or TRBD2 (5 bases each). The CDR3 loop spans 15 amino acids. The germline CDR1 and CDR2 sequences are LGHNA and YSLEER. V was pared by 2 bases and J by 9 bases, with 17 bases between. DNA of the CDR3: TGCGCCAGCAGCCAATGGGACCATCCGCGCGGTGAGCAGTTCTTC. Translated: CASSQWDHPRGEQFF.

There are many counts of this clonotype. The chain is built from TRBV27 and TRBJ2-7; a weak D match, TRBD2 (6 bases). Trimming pared 5 bases from V and 3 bases from J, leaving 14 bases between. The CDR3 is 14 amino acids. Germline CDR1 is MNHEY and CDR2 is SMNVEV (reference sequence). The CDR3 region is CASSPGLPNYEQYF. The CDR3 DNA follows: TGTGCCAGCAGTCCGGGACTCCCTAACTACGAGCAGTACTTC.

This clonotype was observed at least ten times. V is TRBV14 and J is TRBJ1-1; D remains unclear. The V and J ends lost 1 base and 0 bases respectively, with 9 bases between them. Germline V gives CDR1 SGHDN, CDR2 FVKESK. The CDR3 consists of 15 residues. The CDR3 DNA follows: TGTGCCAGCAGCCAAGCAGGAGCTCTGAACACTGAAGCTTTCTTT. Residues: CASSQAGALNTEAFF.

To note about this clonotype: A much larger clone lies one base from this, so it may be a read error. The chain recombines TRBV5-3 with TRBJ2-7; 7 nucleotides align to TRBD2. TRBV5-3 is an ORF, and what it does is uncertain. The CDR3 has 15 residues. CDR3 sequence: CASSLLGRGAYEQYF. The CDR3 DNA reads as TGTGCCAGCAGCTTGTTGGGACGGGGGGCCTACGAGCAGTACTTC.

This clonotype was found many times. One end of the junction varies from germline; a read error may be responsible. The rearrangement joins TRBV4-3 to TRBJ2-3; the D is unclear. Germline V gene sequence: CDR1 LGHNA, CDR2 YSLEER. This CDR3 has 12 amino acids. The CDR3 DNA reads TGCGCCAGCAGCCAAGACTGGGATAGGCAGTATTTT. Amino acid sequence: CASSQDWDRQYF.

This clonotype was seen many times. One end of the junction does not line up with germline, which may come from a read error. V is TRBV28 and J is TRBJ1-2; weak D call: TRBD1 (6 bases). CDR3 size: 16 residues. Germline V gene data show CDR1 as MDHEN and CDR2 as SYDVKM. As DNA, the CDR3 is TGTACCAGCAGTTTACTTATACAGGGTGAGGTCTATGGCTACACCTTC. Translating it yields CTSSLLIQGEVYGYTF.

This clonotype was detected only a few times. CDR3 residues: CASSYGLAGEPGELFF. DNA for the CDR3: TGTGCCAGCAGCTATGGGCTAGCGGGAGAACCCGGGGAGCTGTTTTTT. This chain links TRBV5-4 with TRBJ2-2, with 10 bases identical to TRBD2. This CDR3 is 16 amino acids long. J was trimmed by 6 bases and V by 3 bases; bases with no gene match: 8. CDR1 SGHNT and CDR2 YYREEE come from the germline V gene (reference sequence).

This clonotype came up a few times. This sequence joins TRBV4-3 and TRBJ2-2; D possibly corresponds to TRBD1 (5 bases). The CDR3 covers 19 residues. From germline, CDR1 is LGHNA and CDR2 YSLEER. Trimming cost V 0 bases and J 5 bases, with 22 bases left between them. CDR3 DNA: TGCGCCAGCAGCCAAGATCCAGCCTTTGGGCAGGGAAGGACCGGGGAGCTGTTTTTT. Encoded protein: CASSQDPAFGQGRTGELFF.